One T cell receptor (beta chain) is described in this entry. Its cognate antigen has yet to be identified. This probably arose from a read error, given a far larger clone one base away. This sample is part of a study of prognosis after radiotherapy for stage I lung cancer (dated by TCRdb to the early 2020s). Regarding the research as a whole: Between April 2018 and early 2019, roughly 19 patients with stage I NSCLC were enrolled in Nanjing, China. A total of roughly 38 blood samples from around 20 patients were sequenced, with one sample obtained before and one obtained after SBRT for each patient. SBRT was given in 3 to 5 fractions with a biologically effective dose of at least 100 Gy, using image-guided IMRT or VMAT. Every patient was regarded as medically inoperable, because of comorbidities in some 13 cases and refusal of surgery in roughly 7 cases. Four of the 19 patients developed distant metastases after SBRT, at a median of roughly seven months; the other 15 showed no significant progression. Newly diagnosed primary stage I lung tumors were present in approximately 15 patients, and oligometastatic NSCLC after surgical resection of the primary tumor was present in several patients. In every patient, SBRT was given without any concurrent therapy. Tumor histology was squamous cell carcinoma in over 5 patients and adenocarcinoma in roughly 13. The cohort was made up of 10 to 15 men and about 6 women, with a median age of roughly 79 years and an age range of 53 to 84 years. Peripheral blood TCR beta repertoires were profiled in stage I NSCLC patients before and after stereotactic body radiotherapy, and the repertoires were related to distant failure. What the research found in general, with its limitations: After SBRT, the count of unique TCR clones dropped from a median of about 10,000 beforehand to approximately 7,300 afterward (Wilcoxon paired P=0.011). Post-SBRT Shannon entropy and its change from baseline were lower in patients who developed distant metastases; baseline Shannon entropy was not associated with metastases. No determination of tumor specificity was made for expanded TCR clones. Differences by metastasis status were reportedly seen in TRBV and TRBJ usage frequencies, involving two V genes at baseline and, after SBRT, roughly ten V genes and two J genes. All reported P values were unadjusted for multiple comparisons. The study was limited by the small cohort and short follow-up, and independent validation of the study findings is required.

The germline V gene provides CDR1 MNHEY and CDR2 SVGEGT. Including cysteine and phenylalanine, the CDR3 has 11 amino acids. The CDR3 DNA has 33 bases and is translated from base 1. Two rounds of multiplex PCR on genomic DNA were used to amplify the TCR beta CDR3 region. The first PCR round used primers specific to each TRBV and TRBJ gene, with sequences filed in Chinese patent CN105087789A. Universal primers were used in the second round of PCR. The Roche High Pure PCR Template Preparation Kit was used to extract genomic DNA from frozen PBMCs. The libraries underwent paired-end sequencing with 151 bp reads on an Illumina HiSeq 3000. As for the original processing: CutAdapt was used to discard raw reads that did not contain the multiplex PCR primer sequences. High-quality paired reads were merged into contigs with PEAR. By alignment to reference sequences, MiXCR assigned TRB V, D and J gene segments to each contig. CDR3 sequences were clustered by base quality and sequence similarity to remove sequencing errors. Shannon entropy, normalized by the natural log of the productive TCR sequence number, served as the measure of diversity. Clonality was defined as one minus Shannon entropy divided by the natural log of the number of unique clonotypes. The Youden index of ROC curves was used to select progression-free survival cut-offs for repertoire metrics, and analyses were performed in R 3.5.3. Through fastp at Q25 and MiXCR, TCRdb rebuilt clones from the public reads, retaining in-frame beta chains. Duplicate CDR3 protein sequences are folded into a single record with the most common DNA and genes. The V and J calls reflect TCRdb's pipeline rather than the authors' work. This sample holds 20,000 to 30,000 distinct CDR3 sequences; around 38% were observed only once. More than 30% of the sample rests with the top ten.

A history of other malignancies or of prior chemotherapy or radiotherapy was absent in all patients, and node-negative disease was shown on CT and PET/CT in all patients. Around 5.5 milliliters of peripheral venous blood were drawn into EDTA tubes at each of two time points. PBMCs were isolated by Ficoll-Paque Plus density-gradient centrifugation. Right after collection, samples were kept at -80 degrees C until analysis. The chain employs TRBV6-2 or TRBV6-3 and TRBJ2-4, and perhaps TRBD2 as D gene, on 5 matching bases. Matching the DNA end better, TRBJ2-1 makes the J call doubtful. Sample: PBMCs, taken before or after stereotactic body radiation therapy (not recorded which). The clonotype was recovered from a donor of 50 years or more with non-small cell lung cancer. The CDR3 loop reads CASSGGGWQFF. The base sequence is TGTGCCAGCAGCGGAGGAGGTTGGCAGTTCTTC.